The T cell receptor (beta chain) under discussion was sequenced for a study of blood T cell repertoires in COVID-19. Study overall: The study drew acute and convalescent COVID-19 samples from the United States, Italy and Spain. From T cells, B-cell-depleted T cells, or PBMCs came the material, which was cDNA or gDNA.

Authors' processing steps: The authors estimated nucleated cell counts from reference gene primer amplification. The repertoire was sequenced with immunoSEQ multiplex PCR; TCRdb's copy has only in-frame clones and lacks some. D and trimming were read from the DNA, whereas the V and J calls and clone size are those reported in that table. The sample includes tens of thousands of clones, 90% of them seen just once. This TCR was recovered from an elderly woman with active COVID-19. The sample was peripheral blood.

The CDR3 DNA reads TGTGCCAGCAGCTCCTCCGGGACTAAGCAGTTCTTC. It is translated as CASSSSGTKQFF. The chain uses TRBV7-2 and TRBJ2-1; 7 positions match TRBD2. V dropped 4 bases and J dropped 11; count of bases not matched to a gene: 5. This CDR3 spans 12 amino acids. Germline V gene lookup returns CDR1 SGHTA and CDR2 FQGNSA. Full variable domain (remainder filled in from reference TRBV7-2 and TRBJ2-1): GAGVSQSPSNKVTEKGKDVELRCDPISGHTALYWYRQSLGQGLEFLIYFQGNSAPDKSGLPSDRFSAERTGGSVSTLTIQRTQQEDSAVYLCASSSSGTKQFFGPGTRLTVL.